These T cell receptor beta chains were read from a single sample in a study of blood T cell repertoires in COVID-19. Produced via immunoSEQ multiplex PCR; TCRdb's table is partial and in-frame only. The sample has about 320,000 clones, about 84% seen once; the top ten hold 1.5% to 2%. Source material: peripheral blood. Receptors were obtained from a woman between 50 and 59 years old with acute or convalescent COVID-19. Both conserved end residues are part of each CDR3. D genes are given only for firm matches. Not every row has a clone size; where given, it reads once, few, many or a size class.

>TRBJ2-5|once|TRBD2|TRBV7-8
CASSPLRGELAGGGQTQYF
TGTGCCAGCAGCCCCTTACGAGGAGAACTAGCGGGAGGGGGCCAGACCCAGTACTTC
>TRBJ1-1|NA|NA|TRBV5-1
CASSSDIRNTEAFF
TGCGCCAGCAGCTCAGACATCAGGAACACTGAAGCTTTCTTT
>TRBJ2-7|once|NA|TRBV9
CASSYSEFSYEQYF
TGTGCCAGCTCTTATAGCGAGTTCTCCTACGAGCAGTACTTC
>TRBJ2-7|NA|TRBD1|TRBV5-1
CASSLRPGGTEQYF
TGCGCCAGCAGCTTGAGGCCAGGGGGTACCGAGCAGTACTTC
>TRBJ2-7|NA|NA|TRBV27
CASSLSRQASSYEQYF
TGTGCCAGCAGTTTAAGCCGACAGGCCAGCTCCTACGAGCAGTACTTC
>TRBJ2-1|NA|TRBD1|TRBV5-4
CASSFGQGYNEQFF
TGTGCCAGCAGCTTTGGACAGGGGTACAATGAGCAGTTCTTC
>TRBJ1-2|NA|TRBD1|TRBV19
CASSTGQGEGYTF
TGTGCCAGTAGTACGGGACAGGGTGAAGGCTACACCTTC
>TRBJ2-5|NA|NA|TRBV27
CASNSRNPGEQETQYF
TGTGCCAGCAACTCCCGGAACCCAGGGGAGCAAGAGACCCAGTACTTC
>TRBJ1-2|few|NA|TRBV3-1/TRBV3-2
CASSQGYESGYTF
TGTGCCAGCAGCCAAGGGTATGAAAGCGGCTACACCTTC
>TRBJ2-5|NA|TRBD1|TRBV6-2/TRBV6-3
CASSYLSDRAQETQYF
TGTGCCAGCAGTTACCTCTCTGACAGGGCCCAAGAGACCCAGTACTTC
>TRBJ2-5|NA|NA|TRBV5-1
CASSLYGTTLETQYF
TGCGCCAGCAGCTTGTACGGGACAACTCTAGAGACCCAGTACTTC
>TRBJ2-7|NA|TRBD2|TRBV7-2
CASSLAFRASGFSYEQYF
TGTGCCAGCAGCTTAGCATTTAGGGCTAGCGGATTCTCCTACGAGCAGTACTTC
>TRBJ2-5|few|NA|TRBV9
CASSVDGGVAGSRETQYF
TGTGCCAGCAGCGTAGACGGGGGAGTGGCGGGATCGAGGGAGACCCAGTACTTC